A single sample gave rise to the 8 T cell receptor beta chains below, sequenced in a study of OX40 agonist ivuxolimab in advanced cancers. Library creation used the immunoSEQ multiplex PCR assay. Imported from immuneACCESS, the table was reduced by TCRdb to in-frame sequences with V and J called. These copies leave out some clones; in studies compared against another copy, an unresolved V gene accounts for under half, and the cause of the remainder is not known. This sample gives 6,000 or so clones in total; about 70% of them show up just once. Roughly a third of the sample lies in the top ten. The sample consisted of CD4+ or CD8+ T cells sorted from blood, taken in a trial of the OX40 agonist ivuxolimab. The receptors derive from an adult with an advanced solid tumor such as melanoma, head and neck, liver or kidney cancer.

The table lists this clone with a few counts. The gene calls are TRBV7-6 and TRBJ2-3, with 11 bases aligning to TRBD2. Germline CDR1 SGHVS, CDR2 FNYEAQ. V was clipped by 0 bases and J by 7 bases; unmatched bases: 3. This CDR3 contains 15 residues. The CDR3 loop reads CASSLALAGANTQYF. CDR3 nucleotides: TGTGCCAGCAGCTTAGCACTAGCGGGAGCAAATACGCAGTATTTT.

Written as DNA, the CDR3 is TGTGCCAGCAGCTTGCTCGAGACCCAGTACTTC. Its protein product is CASSLLETQYF. The chain carries TRBV5-4 and TRBJ2-5; D ambiguous. This CDR3 region has 11 residues. V was shortened by 1 base and J by 5 bases, with 3 bases between the two germline ends. Per germline, CDR1 SGHNT and CDR2 YYREEE (reference sequence).

The J gene is TRBJ1-2, the V gene TRBV9; D remains ambiguous. This CDR3 spans 13 amino acids. Germline-derived CDR1 and CDR2 are SGDLS and YYNGEE. With 3 bases removed from V and 8 bases from J, the gap between germline ends came to 14 bases. CDR3 nucleotides: TGTGCCAGCAGCGGAACGGACCGTCCCGGCTACACCTTC. Translation gives CASSGTDRPGYTF.

The rearrangement links TRBV19 to TRBJ2-7, with 7 bases lining up with TRBD1. This CDR3 comprises 14 residues. Trimming removed 3 bases from V and 3 bases from J; junction bases left unmatched: 5. Germline lookup yields CDR1 LNHDA and CDR2 SQIVND (reference sequence). The CDR3 DNA sequence: TGTGCCAGTAGTATTGGGACAGAGGTCTACGAGCAGTACTTC. The encoded protein is CASSIGTEVYEQYF.

The genes are TRBV7-9 and TRBJ2-1; the D gene is possibly TRBD1 (5 bases). Trimming removed 3 bases at V and 5 bases at J, with 11 bases between. The germline gives CDR1 SEHNR, CDR2 FQNEAQ (reference sequence). The CDR3 is made up of 14 amino acids. The DNA of the CDR3 is TGTGCCAGCAGCTTTGCCCAGGGTAACAATGAGCAGTTCTTC. Protein product: CASSFAQGNNEQFF.

This chain uses TRBV28 with TRBJ2-3; D is unclear. The CDR3 length is 13 residues. V gave up 7 bases and J gave up 2 bases, with 10 bases separating them. Germline CDR1 and CDR2: MDHEN and SYDVKM. CDR3 loop: CASTILSTDTQYF. In DNA, the CDR3 is TGTGCCAGCACGATCCTTTCCACAGATACGCAGTATTTT.

The chain has TRBV2 and TRBJ2-4; D is unresolved. Germline CDR1 is SNHLY and CDR2 is FYNNEI. Trimming took 3 bases from V and 10 from J, leaving 19 bases between them. This CDR3 has 15 residues. Here the CDR3 DNA reads TGTGCCAGCAGTGACCTCGCGGATGGAGATTTAATTCAGTACTTC. Its translation: CASSDLADGDLIQYF.

This clone appeared a few times. This sequence joins TRBV5-6 and TRBJ2-7; possibly TRBD1 for D (6 bases). Germline CDR1 reads SGHDT; CDR2 reads YYEEEE. CDR3 size: 14 residues. The V gene lost 1 base and the J gene lost 3 bases, with 11 bases spanning the gap. CDR3 residues: CASSLNRADYEQYF. CDR3 in DNA: TGTGCCAGCAGCTTGAACAGGGCGGACTACGAGCAGTACTTC. The whole variable domain, filled in from reference TRBV5-6 and TRBJ2-7, reads DAGVTQSPTHLIKTRGQQVTLRCSPKSGHDTVSWYQQALGQGPQFIFQYYEEEERQRGNFPDRFSGHQFPNYSSELNVNALLLGDSALYLCASSLNRADYEQYFGPGTRLTVT.